This TCR beta chain was sequenced in a study of CD8 T cells in Susac syndrome. V was pared by 4 bases and J by 0 bases, with 15 bases between. This CDR3 has 16 residues. From germline, CDR1 is SGDLS and CDR2 YYNGEE. Random hexamers served to reverse transcribe roughly 0.45 to 1 ug RNA. Amplification of TCR beta CDR3 by immunoSEQ multiplex PCR spanned 54 Vbeta and 13 Jbeta. TCRdb called the immunoSEQ multiplex PCR reads again in MiXCR, with one record for every CDR3 protein. The sample lists approximately 100,000 distinct CDR3 sequences, roughly 95% occurring once. Sequencing of TCR beta was undertaken in CD8+ and CD4+ T cells derived from blood. Controls matched for age and sex were healthy donors. Negative magnetic isolation gave CD8+ and CD4+ cells; FACS enriched CD8+ TEMRA.

The sample consisted of CD4+ T cells from PBMCs. The genes are TRBV9 and TRBJ2-3; a weak D match, TRBD1 (5 bases). This TCR was recovered from a human donor in good health. The CDR3 protein is CASSFRQSTSTDTQYF. The CDR3 DNA follows: TGTGCCAGCAGCTTTCGACAGTCCACTAGCACAGATACGCAGTATTTT.